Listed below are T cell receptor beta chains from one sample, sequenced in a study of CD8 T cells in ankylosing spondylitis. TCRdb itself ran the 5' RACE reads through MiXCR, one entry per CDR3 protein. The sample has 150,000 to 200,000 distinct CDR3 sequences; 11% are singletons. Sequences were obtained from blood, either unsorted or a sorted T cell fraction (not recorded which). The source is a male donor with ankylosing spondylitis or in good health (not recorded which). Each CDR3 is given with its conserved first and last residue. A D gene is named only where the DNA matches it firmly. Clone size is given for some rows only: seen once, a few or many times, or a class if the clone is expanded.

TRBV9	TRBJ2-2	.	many	CASSSKNPGELFF	TGTGCCAGCAGCTCAAAGAATCCCGGGGAGCTGTTTTTT
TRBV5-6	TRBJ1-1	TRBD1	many	CASSLTSGTGLNTEAFF	TGTGCCAGCAGCTTAACCAGTGGGACAGGGTTGAACACTGAAGCTTTCTTT
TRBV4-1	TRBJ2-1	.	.	CASSPGGASGFYNEQFF	TGCGCCAGCAGCCCTGGGGGGGCTAGCGGATTCTACAATGAGCAGTTCTTC
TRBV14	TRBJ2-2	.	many	CASSLGTPASTGELFF	TGTGCCAGCAGCCTAGGGACTCCTGCTTCCACCGGGGAGCTGTTTTTT
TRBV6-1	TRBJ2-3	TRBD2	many	CASRATSGRTDTQYF	TGTGCCAGCAGGGCAACTAGCGGGAGAACAGATACGCAGTATTTT
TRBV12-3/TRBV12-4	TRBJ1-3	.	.	CASSFQSSGNTIYF	TGTGCCAGCAGTTTCCAGAGCTCTGGAAACACCATATATTTT
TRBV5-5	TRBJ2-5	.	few	CASHAAPRETQYF	TGTGCCAGCCACGCTGCCCCTAGAGAGACCCAGTACTTC
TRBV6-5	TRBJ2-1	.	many	CASSYSPDEQFF	TGTGCCAGCAGTTACTCCCCCGATGAGCAGTTCTTC
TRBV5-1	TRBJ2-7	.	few	CASSLGRSTPMSYEQYF	TGCGCCAGCAGCTTGGGGAGGTCTACCCCAATGTCCTACGAGCAGTACTTC
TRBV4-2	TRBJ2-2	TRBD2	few	CASSQDPRGRGTGELFF	TGTGCCAGCAGCCAAGATCCCCGGGGGAGGGGAACCGGGGAGCTGTTTTTT
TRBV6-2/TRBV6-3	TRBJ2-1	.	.	CASGLGTPSNEQFF	TGTGCCAGCGGACTGGGGACGCCTTCCAATGAGCAGTTCTTC
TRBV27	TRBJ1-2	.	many	CASTSRVGGRGRYGYTF	TGTGCCAGCACTTCGCGGGTCGGGGGCAGGGGACGCTATGGCTACACCTTC
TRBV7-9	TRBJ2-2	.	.	CASRAPNTGELFF	TGTGCCAGCAGGGCCCCGAACACCGGGGAGCTGTTTTTT
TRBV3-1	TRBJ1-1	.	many	CASSQATVKAEAFF	TGTGCCAGCAGCCAAGCAACAGTAAAGGCTGAAGCTTTCTTT
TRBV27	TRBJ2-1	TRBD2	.	CASRRRTSGREEQFF	TGTGCCAGCAGAAGAAGAACTAGCGGGAGAGAGGAGCAGTTCTTC
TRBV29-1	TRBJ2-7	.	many	CSVDTGTSSEQYF	TGCAGCGTTGATACAGGGACCTCCTCCGAGCAGTACTTC
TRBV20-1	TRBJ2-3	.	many	CSARDEGSVREDTQYF	TGCAGTGCTAGAGATGAGGGTAGCGTCAGGGAAGATACGCAGTATTTT
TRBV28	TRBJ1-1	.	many	CASQVRGAAFF	TGTGCCAGTCAAGTCAGGGGTGCAGCTTTCTTT
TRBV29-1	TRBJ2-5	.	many	CSVANEGRQVETQYF	TGCAGCGTAGCCAACGAGGGGCGGCAAGTAGAGACCCAGTACTTC
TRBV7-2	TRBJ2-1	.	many	CASSLALVRTNQFF	TGTGCCAGCAGCTTAGCGCTAGTAAGGACTAACCAGTTCTTC
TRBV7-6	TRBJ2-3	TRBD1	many	CASSSQGAGLTDTQYF	TGTGCCAGCAGCTCCCAGGGGGCAGGGTTAACAGATACGCAGTATTTT
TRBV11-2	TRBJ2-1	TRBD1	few	CASSLLQGVGNEQFF	TGTGCCAGCAGCTTACTACAGGGGGTTGGGAATGAGCAGTTCTTC
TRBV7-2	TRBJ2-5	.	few	CASSLGDPIGTQYF	TGTGCCAGCAGCTTAGGGGACCCCATTGGGACCCAGTACTTC
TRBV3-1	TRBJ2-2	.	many	CASSPVGAGELFF	TGTGCCAGCAGCCCTGTTGGGGCCGGGGAGCTGTTTTTT
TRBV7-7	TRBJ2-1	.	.	CASSLESGTEQFF	TGTGCCAGCAGCTTAGAATCGGGCACGGAGCAGTTCTTC
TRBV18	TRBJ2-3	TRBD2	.	CASSSAGGDTQYF	TGTGCCAGCTCATCCGCGGGAGGTGATACGCAGTATTTT
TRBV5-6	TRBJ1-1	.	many	CASSLQRDTEAFF	TGTGCCAGCAGTTTACAACGGGACACTGAAGCTTTCTTT
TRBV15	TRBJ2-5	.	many	CATSRAGQETQYF	TGTGCCACCAGCAGAGCGGGGCAAGAGACCCAGTACTTC